This passage covers 17 T cell receptor beta chains from one sample sequenced in a study of cytomegalovirus exposure and HLA in healthy donors. PCR involved 60 Vbeta and 13 Jbeta primers. Clones were sequenced by immunoSEQ multiplex PCR, and TCRdb holds only the in-frame ones, with some missing. The table lists about 97,000 clones, approximately 75% of them singletons. Sequencing was carried out using PBMCs. Every receptor here comes from a woman between 35 and 50 years old in good health and CMV-seronegative.

The chain is built from TRBV27 and TRBJ1-1; D call uncertain. V was clipped by 7 bases and J by 3 bases, with 18 bases between them. Germline CDR1 reads MNHEY; CDR2 reads SMNVEV (reference sequence). The CDR3 contains 15 residues. The chain's CDR3 is CASTPTFRGDTEAFF. Here the CDR3 DNA reads TGTGCCAGCACGCCCACGTTCCGGGGAGACACTGAAGCTTTCTTT.

The chain has TRBV14 and TRBJ1-4, with D possibly being TRBD1 (5 bases). Germline lookup yields CDR1 SGHDN and CDR2 FVKESK. With 7 bases removed from V and 7 bases from J, the gap between germline ends came to 13 bases. CDR3 length equals 13 residues. The CDR3 DNA reads as TGTGCCAGCAAGGGAGGGGCGAGTGAAAAACTGTTTTTT. It is translated as CASKGGASEKLFF.

The chain carries TRBV5-1 and TRBJ2-7; TRBD1 agrees at 7 bases. Unmatched junction bases numbered 2, after V lost 0 bases and J lost 5 bases. CDR3 length: 13 amino acids. Germline V gene lookup returns CDR1 SGHRS and CDR2 YFSETQ. The CDR3 sequence is CASSLGQGNEQYF. DNA of the CDR3: TGCGCCAGCAGCTTGGGACAGGGAAACGAGCAGTACTTC.

CDR3 protein: CASSVASGASTGELFF. The CDR3 region has the DNA TGTGCCAGCAGCGTCGCTAGCGGGGCATCCACCGGGGAGCTGTTTTTT. The genes are TRBV9 and TRBJ2-2, with 9 bases matching TRBD2. With V trimmed by 2 bases and J by 4 bases, 6 bases remained unmatched. Germline lookup yields CDR1 SGDLS and CDR2 YYNGEE. CDR3 length equals 16 residues.

This clone was counted a single time. This rearrangement joins TRBV19 to TRBJ1-2; the D gene is possibly TRBD1 (6 bases). Trimming removed 3 bases at V and 1 base at J, with 12 bases between. The CDR3 runs 15 residues. Germline V gene lookup returns CDR1 LNHDA and CDR2 SQIVND (reference sequence). The CDR3 loop is CASSILTGSNYGYTF. The CDR3 DNA is TGTGCCAGTAGTATTTTGACAGGAAGTAACTATGGCTACACCTTC.

The J gene is TRBJ2-5, the V gene TRBV6-1; TRBD1 agrees at 8 bases. Per germline, CDR1 MNHNS and CDR2 SASEGT. CDR3 length: 16 residues. V lost 4 bases, J lost 0 bases, and 7 bases stayed unmatched. The CDR3 region is CASSARTGNHQETQYF. CDR3 DNA sequence: TGTGCCAGCAGTGCGAGGACAGGGAACCACCAAGAGACCCAGTACTTC.

This clone has a handful of counts. This chain joins TRBV30 and TRBJ1-2; D perhaps matches TRBD1 (5 bases). Germline-derived CDR1 and CDR2 are GTSNPN and SVGIG (reference sequence). The CDR3 totals 14 residues. V was trimmed by 0 bases and J by 2 bases, leaving 10 bases between them. CDR3 residues: CAWSVGGANYGYTF. The CDR3 coding sequence is TGTGCCTGGAGTGTTGGCGGGGCCAACTATGGCTACACCTTC.

The chain links TRBV7-6 to TRBJ1-4, with D perhaps matching TRBD1 (5 bases). Germline CDR1 is SGHVS and CDR2 is FNYEAQ. The CDR3 contains 16 residues. Trimming removed 1 base from V and 3 bases from J, with 12 bases in between. The CDR3 protein is CASSLDNGGANEKLFF. DNA for the CDR3: TGTGCCAGCAGCTTAGACAACGGGGGAGCTAATGAAAAACTGTTTTTT.

The gene calls are TRBV11-2 and TRBJ1-4; 9 bases line up with TRBD1. The CDR3 loop spans 16 amino acids. Germline V gene sequence: CDR1 SGHAT, CDR2 FQNNGV. V was clipped by 5 bases and J by 1 base; unmatched bases: 5. The CDR3 reads CASSNRQGVTNEKLFF. The CDR3, as DNA: TGTGCCAGCAGCAACCGACAGGGGGTAACTAATGAAAAACTGTTTTTT.

The chain couples TRBV6-4 to TRBJ1-2; the D gene is possibly TRBD1 (6 bases). CDR1 MRHNA and CDR2 SNTAGT come from the germline V gene. The CDR3 loop spans 16 amino acids. Trimming took 0 bases from V and 10 from J, leaving 21 bases between them. CDR3 coding DNA: TGTGCCAGCAGTGACTCGGCGGGGGCTCCCTCCTCTGACTACACCTTC. This codes for CASSDSAGAPSSDYTF.

The rearrangement uses TRBV28 and TRBJ2-7; TRBD2 aligns across 8 bases. V trimming: 10 bases; J trimming: 3 bases; junction bases outside the gene matches: 8. This CDR3 is 13 amino acids long. Germline-derived CDR1 and CDR2 are MDHEN and SYDVKM. Written as DNA, the CDR3 is TGTGCCACGCAGACCGGGACTAGCTACGAGCAGTACTTC. Translated: CATQTGTSYEQYF. Using reference TRBV28 and TRBJ2-7 for the parts outside the CDR3, the full variable domain is DVKVTQSSRYLVKRTGEKVFLECVQDMDHENMFWYRQDPGLGLRLIYFSYDVKMKEKGDIPEGYSVSREKKERFSLILESASTNQTSMYLCATQTGTSYEQYFGPGTRLTVT.

The rearrangement uses TRBV5-1 and TRBJ2-3; 7 nucleotides align to TRBD2. Germline CDR1 and CDR2: SGHRS and YFSETQ. CDR3 length: 16 amino acids. V was pared by 4 bases and J by 4 bases, with 12 bases of the junction left unmatched. The CDR3 is CASSPLAGVEADTQYF. CDR3 DNA sequence: TGCGCCAGCAGCCCCTTGGCGGGGGTTGAGGCAGATACGCAGTATTTT.

The chain is built from TRBV2 and TRBJ2-7, with 9 bases matching TRBD2. In germline, CDR1 is SNHLY, CDR2 FYNNEI. The CDR3 runs to 15 residues. Trimming cost V 0 bases and J 2 bases; bases outside gene matches: 2. The CDR3 DNA is TGTGCCAGCAGTGAAGCGCGGGGGGGAGCCTACGAGCAGTACTTC. Translated, it gives CASSEARGGAYEQYF. The full variable domain, in which reference TRBV2 and TRBJ2-7 provide the parts outside the CDR3, is EPEVTQTPSHQVTQMGQEVILRCVPISNHLYFYWYRQILGQKVEFLVSFYNNEISEKSEIFDDQFSVERPDGSNFTLKIRSTKLEDSAMYFCASSEARGGAYEQYFGPGTRLTVT.

V is TRBV7-2 and J is TRBJ1-5; 7 nucleotides agree with TRBD1. The germline V gene has CDR1 SGHTA and CDR2 FQGNSA. J gave up 0 bases and V 2 bases, and 4 bases lay outside the gene matches. The CDR3 consists of 16 residues. In DNA form, the CDR3 reads TGTGCCAGCAGCTTACAGACAGGGAATAGCAATCAGCCCCAGCATTTT. Residues: CASSLQTGNSNQPQHF.

This clone was seen more than once but under ten times. This chain joins TRBV9 and TRBJ2-1, with 10 bases lining up with TRBD2. Germline CDR1 is SGDLS and CDR2 is YYNGEE. V lost 3 bases to trimming and J lost 7 bases; unmatched junction nucleotides: 7. The CDR3 is 15 amino acids. The CDR3 reads CASSESGGAWNEQFF. DNA of the CDR3: TGTGCCAGCAGCGAAAGCGGGGGGGCTTGGAATGAGCAGTTCTTC.

The genes are TRBV18 and TRBJ2-3; the D gene is possibly TRBD2 (6 bases). The CDR3 covers 19 residues. V lost 2 bases, J lost 10 bases, and 31 bases lay in between. The germline CDR1 and CDR2 sequences are KGHSH and LQKENI. CDR3 sequence (DNA): TGTGCCAGCTCACCAACCCTAGCACAACGGGGGTCTGGCATGGTTGCGCAGTATTTT. Residues: CASSPTLAQRGSGMVAQYF.

This clone was seen a handful of times. This sequence joins TRBV7-9 and TRBJ1-1; TRBD1 matches 8 bases. After removal of 6 bases from V and 3 bases from J, the junction contained 6 bases not matched to a gene. The CDR3 length is 14 residues. Germline CDR1 is SEHNR and CDR2 is FQNEAQ (reference sequence). This CDR3 is CASRAGGADTEAFF. In DNA form, the CDR3 reads TGTGCCAGCAGAGCAGGGGGCGCGGACACTGAAGCTTTCTTT.